The present TCR beta chain was sequenced within a study of cytomegalovirus exposure and HLA in healthy donors (dated by TCRdb to 2017 to 2019). About the full investigation: An earlier analysis of approximately 640 of the donors reported roughly 300 Gb of sequence data and more than 90 million unique TCR beta sequences from 150 million to 200 million T cells. Roughly 300 gigabases of sequencing data and roughly 90 million unique TCR sequences were included in an early release covering several hundred HLA-typed donors. Of the approximately 400 genotyped donors, approximately 83% fell in the genetic ancestry cluster associated with self-reported Caucasian donors. The aim of the study was to test whether cataloging public T cell receptors could identify signatures of past pathogen exposure. Using immunosequencing, the study profiled T cell repertoires from approximately 700 subjects and related those repertoires to cytomegalovirus serostatus. A separate validation cohort of about 110 different subjects was used in addition to the roughly 720-subject first cohort. The study combined high-throughput TCR immunosequencing, statistical association of individual TCRs with disease status, and machine learning to predict cytomegalovirus infection status. A later analysis re-analyzed previously published TCR beta repertoires from 666 donors and added high-resolution HLA genotyping to study TCR occurrence patterns. Rather than drawing on any new phenotypic data, the later analysis identified candidate immune exposures from TCR beta sequences and the way those sequences occurred across donors. An earlier analysis of 587 of the donors used high-throughput TCR beta sequencing to judge whether each TCR beta V gene segment behaved as functional or pseudogenic. Donor age, sex, ethnicity and CMV serostatus were collected together with the repertoire data. Genome-wide SNP genotypes for about 55% of the roughly 670 donors were used in a later genetic analysis, which treated that subset as a discovery cohort. Every repertoire in the discovery cohort had been generated on one and the same sequencing platform. HLA typing included class I and class II loci at four-digit resolution. The number of donors typed differed by locus, with about 629-630 for A, B, C, DRB1 and DQB1, roughly 520 for DQA1, 600 to 610 for DPA1, and some 450 for DPB1. Roughly 5 DR-DQ haplotypes were handled as single units for association and clustering because linkage in the cohort was strong. On average, over 200,000 unique TCR beta nucleotide sequences were sequenced per donor among 300 to 500 genotyped donors of the cohort, with 15% to 20% of those sequences being non-productive. What the authors observed across the whole study: The study listed over 150 TCR beta chains as associated with cytomegalovirus. Most CMV-associated TCR beta chains appeared to be HLA-restricted in a later analysis, and the HLA associations seemed to be driven largely by CMV exposure. In a later analysis, about 17,000 TCR beta sequences were associated with specific HLA alleles at a false discovery rate of 0.05. According to a later analysis, TCR association rates differed among HLA loci, with DRB1 alleles showing the most associated TCRs and HLA-C alleles showing the fewest. Because the 87-base-pair reads could not distinguish some IMGT-functional V segments, including TRBV6-2 and TRBV6-3, those segments were excluded. The classifier was reported to diagnose cytomegalovirus status with high specificity and sensitivity in both the original and validation cohorts. Because some donors lacked HLA typing at each locus, the association tests relied only on the typed subset. Only TCR beta chains were sequenced in this cohort, and the absence of alpha or paired-chain data limited detectable features. According to a later analysis, parvovirus B19, influenza, CMV and Epstein-Barr virus appeared linked to several top co-occurrence clusters. A cluster of highly shared sequence variants was judged likely to represent a technical artifact of the sequencing pipeline. Compared with the approximately 720-donor mean, donors in an Asian-associated ancestry cluster had fewer N-insertions in productive TCRs, according to a later genetic analysis. Assigning TCR associations to individual alleles was difficult when HLA alleles, especially DR and DQ, strongly co-occurred. Most TCR sequences were seen in very few donors, while some public TCRs were found in many individuals. In vitro tests confirmed that a few of the cytomegalovirus-associated TCR beta chains recognize cytomegalovirus antigens. Linkage disequilibrium might explain the correlated functional status among segregating V segments, but an unknown experimental factor could not be excluded. Around 16 rarely observed V segments, including chromosome 9 orphons, were excluded from the earlier analysis of approximately 500 of the donors because counts were too low. Broadly in line with IMGT annotations, most TCR beta V segments showed up in productive rearrangements about 87% or about 30% of the time in an earlier analysis of several hundred of the donors. An association between a missense DCLRE1C variant and V-gene and J-gene trimming of TCR beta chains was found in a later genetic analysis and replicated in an independent cohort. A later analysis found that HLA-associated TCR beta chains were more clonally expanded and had lower generation probabilities than equally common non-associated chains. Sequencing depth was assumed to be roughly uniform across donors in the presence/absence analyses, though that assumption may not hold. A further reported finding was that TCR beta sequences accurately predicted the HLA-A and HLA-B alleles for most subjects in the first cohort. According to the authors, the approach could potentially be generalized to other disease states and immunological phenotypes. The only immune exposure information available for the cohort was CMV serostatus.

In the germline V gene (reference sequence), CDR1 corresponds to LNHDA and CDR2 to SQIVND. The cysteine opens and the phenylalanine closes a CDR3 of 16 amino acids. CDR3 DNA is the only sequence kept; it has 48 bases, read in frame from the first base. Trimming takes 10 bases off V and 8 bases off J; junction bases not matched to a gene: 15. In regard to this clone: Its antigen has not been determined. Per-nucleotide qualities are absent, and no much larger clonotype sits a single base away.

The method was the immunoSEQ multiplex PCR assay. For the multiplex PCR, a mixture combining 60 forward primers for TCR Vbeta segments and 13 reverse primers for TCR Jbeta segments was used. The CDR3 region of rearranged TCR beta genes was amplified from genomic DNA by a multiplex PCR assay. Amplified TCR beta libraries were sequenced as 87-base-pair reads on the Illumina HiSeq System. In the authors' own workflow: A later analysis counted tens of millions of unique TCR beta chains across the 666 repertoires, and 9.5 million to 11 million of these chains were shared by at least two donors. Raw reads were error-corrected and collapsed into unique sequences with a nearest-neighbor algorithm that merged closely related sequences to remove PCR and sequencing errors. Alignment of CDR3 sequences to IMGT reference sequences was used to assign V, D and J gene segments. For a sequence to be retained, at least a six-nucleotide match to both a V gene segment and a J gene segment was required. A rearrangement counted as productive if the CDR3 had no stop codons and remained in frame with V and J, and every other rearrangement counted as non-productive. CDR3 was defined by IMGT convention, running from the second conserved V-encoded cysteine to the conserved J-encoded phenylalanine. The earlier analysis of a few hundred of the donors excluded any sequence lacking an unambiguous match to a single V gene segment. In an earlier analysis of 587 of the donors, V segments were called functional above 56.7% productive rearrangements and were called segregating when the between-donor standard deviation exceeded 5%. A statistical classification framework was built to diagnose cytomegalovirus status from the catalog of TCR beta chain sequences. V and J gene assignment, in a later analysis, came from comparing TCR nucleotide sequences with IMGT/GENE-DB human TR gene sequences. A later analysis assigned CDR3 sequences and most-parsimonious VDJ recombination scenarios with the TCRdist pipeline. In a later analysis, each TCR beta chain was defined by its CDR3 amino acid sequence together with its V-gene family, and reads lacking a unique V-gene family were excluded. To address suspected cross-contamination and a sequencing artifact, a later analysis removed roughly 580 highly shared, low-generation-probability nucleotide sequences. In a later analysis, a clonal expansion index was calculated for each public chain from normalized within-repertoire ranks of inferred template counts. A later analysis computed generation probabilities with a VDJ recombination model fitted to out-of-frame rearrangements, and checked the results against IGoR. Hypergeometric tests were used in a later analysis to score TCR-TCR, TCR-HLA and TCR-CMV co-occurrence, with a repertoire-size bias correction applied to the TCR pairs. In a later analysis, false discovery rates were estimated by permuting HLA or CMV assignments 20 times. A later analysis grouped co-occurring TCRs with DBSCAN, adding TCRdist sequence similarity when clustering within HLA-allele-positive subsets. For co-occurrence clustering, repertoires with fewer than 30,000 or more than 120,000 public chains were excluded, along with roughly 5 repertoires with anomalous nucleotide sharing. Entries here come from immuneACCESS through TCRdb and include only in-frame sequences with V and J called. Some clones fail to appear in such tables; in the studies checked, an unresolved V gene covers under half of the shortfall, and the cause of the remainder is unknown. V and J calls plus clone size are reproduced from that table; the DNA served to infer D and trimming. The sample profile shows roughly 130,000 clones; about 80% of them were found once. Approximately 1% of the sample lies in the top ten.

The cohort consisted of 670 or so healthy bone marrow donors. At the time of sampling, all cohort members were nominally healthy, though unrecorded immune exposures were likely present. Of the 690 or so cohort members, around 280 had positive CMV serostatus and about 360 had negative CMV serostatus, and CMV serostatus was not recorded for the donor. A peripheral blood sample was collected from each donor, and TCR beta sequencing was performed on peripheral blood mononuclear cells. The Qiagen DNeasy Blood Extraction Kit was used to extract genomic DNA from the blood cell samples. The V gene is TRBV19 and the J gene is TRBJ1-6, and 9 bases in between align with TRBD1. Sequenced material: PBMCs. The receptor comes from a human donor in good health. At the DNA level, the sequence is TGTGCCACTAAAGACCAGACCGGGACAGGGTATTCACCCCTCCACTTT. Translated, this gives CATKDQTGTGYSPLHF.